This paragraph reports one T cell receptor beta chain. This clonotype occurred many times. The clone's antigen remains unknown. It has no much larger one-base neighbor in the sample; base qualities were not kept. The library came from RT-PCR. TCRdb lists the instrument as Illumina HiSeq 2500. Through fastp at Q25 and MiXCR, TCRdb rebuilt clones from the public reads, retaining in-frame beta chains. Identical CDR3 proteins give one entry, which carries the most common genes and DNA. The sample table lists some 800,000 distinct CDR3 sequences, over 20% of them with a count of one. The top ten clonotypes cover roughly a tenth of the sample. These data originate in a study of response to subunit inactivated influenza vaccine (dated by TCRdb to between 2018 and 2020). With regard to the full study: The study used deep quantitative T cell receptor repertoire profiling to track responses to a trivalent subunit inactivated influenza vaccine. Overall study outcomes, separate from this receptor: The authors proposed that each seasonal influenza vaccination may bring in only a limited number of new T cells.

Sequences KGHSH (CDR1) and LQKENI (CDR2) are obtained from the germline V gene. Clipping removes 6 bases from V and 3 bases from J, with 11 as the unmatched junction base count. The CDR3 sequence holds 16 residues, the cysteine and phenylalanine included. Only the CDR3 region is kept as DNA, spanning 48 bases read in frame from base 1. Sequenced material: PBMCs from blood, taken about 5 days after vaccination. The receptor was derived from a man aged 50 to 59 who received an inactivated influenza vaccine. Donor details come from another sample of the same person, matched by shared clones. The sequence joins TRBV18 to TRBJ1-5, with TRBD1 matching 7 junction bases. Here the CDR3 is given as CASSALRDSVNQPQHF. At the DNA level, the sequence is TGTGCCAGCTCGGCACTCCGGGACAGCGTCAATCAGCCCCAGCATTTT.